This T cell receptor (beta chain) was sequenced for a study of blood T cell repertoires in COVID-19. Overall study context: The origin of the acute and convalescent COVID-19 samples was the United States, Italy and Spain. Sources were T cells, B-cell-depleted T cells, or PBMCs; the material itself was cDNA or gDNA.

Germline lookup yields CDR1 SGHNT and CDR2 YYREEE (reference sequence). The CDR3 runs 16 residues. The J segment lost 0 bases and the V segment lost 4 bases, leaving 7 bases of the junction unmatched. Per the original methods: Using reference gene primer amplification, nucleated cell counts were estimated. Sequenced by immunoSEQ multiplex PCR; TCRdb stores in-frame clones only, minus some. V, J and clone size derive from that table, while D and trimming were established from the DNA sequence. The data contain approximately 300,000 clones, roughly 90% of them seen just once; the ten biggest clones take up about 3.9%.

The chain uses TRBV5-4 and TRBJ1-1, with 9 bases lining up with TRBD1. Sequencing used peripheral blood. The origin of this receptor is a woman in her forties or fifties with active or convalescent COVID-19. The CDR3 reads CASSVGTGTLNTEAFF. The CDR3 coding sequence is TGTGCCAGCAGCGTCGGGACAGGGACACTGAACACTGAAGCTTTCTTT.